This T cell receptor beta chain was sequenced for a study of cytomegalovirus exposure and HLA in healthy donors. Trimming took 2 bases from V and 3 from J; bases not matched to a gene: 6. The CDR3 loop spans 18 amino acids. CDR1 is SGHNT, CDR2 YYREEE, per germline (reference sequence). The primer mix had 60 Vbeta and 13 Jbeta primers. The data were produced by immunoSEQ multiplex PCR, yet TCRdb's version contains in-frame clones alone and is incomplete. The sample records under 200,000 clones, more than 65% being singletons. Sequencing used PBMCs. The clonotype was recovered from a woman aged 50 to 60 in good health and CMV-seronegative. The chain combines TRBV5-4 with TRBJ2-6, with 12 bases lining up with TRBD1. The CDR3 spells CASSLVGQGASGANVLTF. CDR3 nucleotide sequence: TGTGCCAGCAGCTTAGTGGGACAGGGGGCAAGTGGGGCCAACGTCCTGACTTTC.